This T cell receptor beta chain was recovered during a study of T cells after yellow fever vaccination. TCRdb recomputed calls from the 5' RACE reads with MiXCR, one row per CDR3 protein. The sample has more than 90,000 distinct CDR3 sequences; roughly 7.9% are singletons. This CDR3 comprises 16 residues. Germline loops: CDR1 MNHEY, CDR2 SVGEGT. The V end was cut by 8 bases, the J end by 0 bases, with 19 bases between. At least ten counts were recorded for this clonotype. The V and J genes are TRBV6-2 or TRBV6-3 and TRBJ1-1; D is possibly TRBD1 (6 bases). This sequence was found in a man aged 18 to 29 who received the YFV17D yellow fever vaccine. The sequences come from CD4+ T cells sorted from PBMCs, collected approximately 47 days after the first yellow fever vaccination. The CDR3 loop reads CASSGIGGGVNTEAFF. As DNA, the CDR3 is TGTGCCAGCTCAGGTATCGGGGGCGGAGTGAACACTGAAGCTTTCTTT.